This TCR beta chain was obtained from a study of CD8+CD57+ T cells in acquired aplastic anemia. About the research overall: Across the sorted CD4+ and CD8+ cells, DNA amounts averaged approximately 3.1 ug. General study points: It was found that roughly 31 CD8+ CDR3 sequences were shared between patients and controls.

Profiling that covered TCR beta VDJ and CDR3 relied on genomic DNA as its template. TCRdb itself ran the reads through MiXCR, one entry per CDR3 protein. Among 150,000 to 160,000 distinct CDR3 sequences listed, less than 60% were seen once. A note on this clonotype: What it recognizes is unknown.

The authors sequenced patients whose flow cytometry had shown CD8+CD57+ cell expansion. Germline CDR1 reads MNHNS; CDR2 reads SASEGT. The CDR3 consists of 15 residues. With 0 bases removed from V and 4 bases from J, the gap between germline ends came to 12 bases. The chain joins TRBV6-1 to TRBJ1-1, with D unclear. The source material was sorted CD4+, CD8+, or CD8+CD57+ T cells (not recorded which) from PBMCs. The clonotype originates from a human donor with aplastic anemia. The CDR3 spells CASSEALVWGTEAFF. The CDR3 DNA sequence: TGTGCCAGCAGTGAAGCGCTTGTATGGGGCACTGAAGCTTTCTTT.